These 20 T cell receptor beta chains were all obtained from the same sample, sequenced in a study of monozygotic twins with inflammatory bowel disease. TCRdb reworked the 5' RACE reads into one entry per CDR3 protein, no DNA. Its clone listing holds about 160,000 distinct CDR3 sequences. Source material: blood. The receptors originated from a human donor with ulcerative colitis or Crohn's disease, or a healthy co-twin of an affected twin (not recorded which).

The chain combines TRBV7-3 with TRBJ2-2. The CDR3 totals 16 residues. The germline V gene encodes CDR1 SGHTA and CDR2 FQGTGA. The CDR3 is CASSLGQRLRTGELFF.

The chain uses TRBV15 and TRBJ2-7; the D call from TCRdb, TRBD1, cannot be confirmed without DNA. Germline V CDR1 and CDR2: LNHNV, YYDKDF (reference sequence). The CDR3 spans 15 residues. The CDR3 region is CATSRDWTDTYEQYF.

CDR3 in amino acids: CSANPDRAGGELFF. The V gene is TRBV20-1, the J gene TRBJ2-2; TCRdb gives TRBD1 as the D gene, but with no DNA this cannot be confirmed. CDR3 length: 14 residues. Germline V CDR1 and CDR2: DFQATT, SNEGSKA (reference sequence).

CDR3 protein: CASSEADEGTGELFF. This chain joins TRBV2 and TRBJ2-2; the D call from TCRdb, TRBD2, cannot be confirmed without DNA. Germline values: CDR1 SNHLY, CDR2 FYNNEI. The length of the CDR3 is 15 residues.

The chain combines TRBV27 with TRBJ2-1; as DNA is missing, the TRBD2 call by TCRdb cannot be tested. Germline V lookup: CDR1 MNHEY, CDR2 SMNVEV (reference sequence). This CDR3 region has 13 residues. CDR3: CASSTAGGGEQFF.

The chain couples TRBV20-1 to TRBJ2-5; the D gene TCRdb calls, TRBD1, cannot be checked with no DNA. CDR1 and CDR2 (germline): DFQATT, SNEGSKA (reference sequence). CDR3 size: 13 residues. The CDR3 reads CSAREWGGETQYF.

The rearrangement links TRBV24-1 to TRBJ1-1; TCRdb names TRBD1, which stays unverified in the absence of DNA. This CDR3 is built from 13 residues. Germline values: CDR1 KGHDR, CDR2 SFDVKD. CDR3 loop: CAIRGTGTTEAFF.

The CDR3 loop reads CSAREPLSGQETQYF. The chain joins TRBV20-1 to TRBJ2-5; TCRdb's assignment of TRBD2 cannot be checked, as there is no DNA. CDR1 is DFQATT and CDR2 is SNEGSKA in the germline V gene (reference sequence). CDR3 length: 15 amino acids.

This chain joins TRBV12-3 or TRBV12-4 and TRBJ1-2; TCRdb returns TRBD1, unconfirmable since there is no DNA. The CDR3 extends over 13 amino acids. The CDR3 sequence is CASSPRGLLGYTF.

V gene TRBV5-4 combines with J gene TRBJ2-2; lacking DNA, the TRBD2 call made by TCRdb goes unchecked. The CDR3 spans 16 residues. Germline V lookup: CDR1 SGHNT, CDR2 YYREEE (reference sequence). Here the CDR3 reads CASSPGLAGDTGELFF.

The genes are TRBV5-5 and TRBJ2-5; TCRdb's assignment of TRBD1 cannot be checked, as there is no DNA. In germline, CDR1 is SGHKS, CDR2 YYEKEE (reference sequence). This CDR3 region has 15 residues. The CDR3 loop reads CASSLFRQRQETQYF.

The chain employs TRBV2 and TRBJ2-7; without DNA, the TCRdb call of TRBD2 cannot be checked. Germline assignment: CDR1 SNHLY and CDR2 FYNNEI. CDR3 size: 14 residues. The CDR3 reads CASRAGSLAGEQYF.

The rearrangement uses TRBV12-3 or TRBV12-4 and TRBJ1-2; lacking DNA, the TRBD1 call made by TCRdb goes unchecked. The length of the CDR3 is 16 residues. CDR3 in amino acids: CASSPWTGGEEYGYTF.

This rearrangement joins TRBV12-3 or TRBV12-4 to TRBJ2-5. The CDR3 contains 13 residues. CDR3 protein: CASSFTFQETQYF.

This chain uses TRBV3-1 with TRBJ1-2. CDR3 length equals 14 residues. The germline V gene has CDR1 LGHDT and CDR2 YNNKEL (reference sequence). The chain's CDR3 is CASSQDRQSYGYTF.

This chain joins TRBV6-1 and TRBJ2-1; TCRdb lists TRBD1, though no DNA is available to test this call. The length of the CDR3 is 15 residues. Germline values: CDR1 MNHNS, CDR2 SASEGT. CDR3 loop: CASTQNGPGFDEQFF.

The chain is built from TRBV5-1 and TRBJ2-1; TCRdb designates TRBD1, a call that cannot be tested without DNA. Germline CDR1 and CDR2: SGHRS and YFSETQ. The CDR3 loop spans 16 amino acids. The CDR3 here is CASSPGTGESYNEQFF.

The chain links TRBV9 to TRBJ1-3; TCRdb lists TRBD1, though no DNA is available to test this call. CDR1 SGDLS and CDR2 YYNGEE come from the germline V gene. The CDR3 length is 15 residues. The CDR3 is CASSIEGDSGNTIYF.

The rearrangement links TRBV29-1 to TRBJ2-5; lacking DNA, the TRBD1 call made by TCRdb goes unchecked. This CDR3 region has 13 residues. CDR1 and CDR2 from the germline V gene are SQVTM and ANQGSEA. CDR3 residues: CSVAGRPGETQYF.

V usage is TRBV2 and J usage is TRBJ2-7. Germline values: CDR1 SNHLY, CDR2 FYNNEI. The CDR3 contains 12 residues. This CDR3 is CASSRTSYEQYF. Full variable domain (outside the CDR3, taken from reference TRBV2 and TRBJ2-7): EPEVTQTPSHQVTQMGQEVILRCVPISNHLYFYWYRQILGQKVEFLVSFYNNEISEKSEIFDDQFSVERPDGSNFTLKIRSTKLEDSAMYFCASSRTSYEQYFGPGTRLTVT.